These 11 T cell receptor beta chains were all obtained from the same sample, sequenced in a study of cytomegalovirus exposure and HLA in healthy donors. The PCR used 60 Vbeta and 13 Jbeta primers. The data were produced by immunoSEQ multiplex PCR, yet TCRdb's version contains in-frame clones alone and is incomplete. Among over 150,000 clones listed, roughly four fifths were seen once. The sequencing sample was made of PBMCs. These receptors were collected from a girl aged 10-17 years in good health and CMV-seropositive.

This clone was counted a single time. The chain recombines TRBV12-5 with TRBJ2-1; D unclear. This CDR3 contains 10 residues. Trimming shortened V by 3 bases and J by 9 bases, and 3 bases separated the two germline ends. CDR1 is LGHNT and CDR2 is FRNRAP in the germline V gene. CDR3 nucleotide sequence: TGTGCTAGTGGTTTACTTGAGCAGTTCTTC. Residues: CASGLLEQFF. Supplemented by reference TRBV12-5 and TRBJ2-1, the full variable domain reads DARVTQTPRHKVTEMGQEVTMRCQPILGHNTVFWYRQTMMQGLELLAYFRNRAPLDDSGMPKDRFSAEMPDATLATLKIQPSEPRDSAVYFCASGLLEQFFGPGTRLTVL.

V and J are TRBV2 and TRBJ2-7, with 8 bases lining up with TRBD2. Germline trimming cut 7 bases from V and 3 bases from J; bases unmatched to any gene: 5. The germline V gene encodes CDR1 SNHLY and CDR2 FYNNEI. There are 13 residues in the CDR3. For the CDR3, the DNA is TGTGCCAGCATGAGCGGGGGTCACTACGAGCAGTACTTC. Translation: CASMSGGHYEQYF. The whole variable domain, filled in from reference TRBV2 and TRBJ2-7, reads EPEVTQTPSHQVTQMGQEVILRCVPISNHLYFYWYRQILGQKVEFLVSFYNNEISEKSEIFDDQFSVERPDGSNFTLKIRSTKLEDSAMYFCASMSGGHYEQYFGPGTRLTVT.

The chain joins TRBV7-2 to TRBJ1-1, with D tentatively TRBD1 (5 bases). CDR1 is SGHTA, CDR2 FQGNSA, per germline. This CDR3 spans 18 amino acids. The V and J ends lost 1 base and 2 bases respectively, with 20 bases between them. DNA of the CDR3: TGTGCCAGCAGCTTAGGCCTATTTCGGGGGGGATTAAACACTGAAGCTTTCTTT. Encoded protein: CASSLGLFRGGLNTEAFF.

The V gene is TRBV12-5, the J gene TRBJ1-4, with no clear D. The CDR3 length is 17 residues. Trimming took off 5 bases at V and 2 bases at J, with 18 bases between the two ends. Germline V lookup: CDR1 LGHNT, CDR2 FRNRAP. The CDR3 is CASGVGRVGSTNEKLFF. DNA of the CDR3: TGTGCTAGTGGTGTGGGGAGGGTTGGTTCGACTAATGAAAAACTGTTTTTT. The variable domain in full, with the rest retrieved from reference TRBV12-5 and TRBJ1-4, is DARVTQTPRHKVTEMGQEVTMRCQPILGHNTVFWYRQTMMQGLELLAYFRNRAPLDDSGMPKDRFSAEMPDATLATLKIQPSEPRDSAVYFCASGVGRVGSTNEKLFFGSGTQLSVL.

The chain employs TRBV2 and TRBJ2-4, with D tentatively TRBD1 (6 bases). V was cut by 7 bases and J by 0 bases, with 19 bases left in between. Germline V gives CDR1 SNHLY, CDR2 FYNNEI. There are 17 residues in the CDR3. CDR3 in DNA: TGTGCCAGCACCGAAAGGACAGCCCGATTAGCCAAAAACATTCAGTACTTC. Translation: CASTERTARLAKNIQYF.

The rearrangement joins TRBV27 to TRBJ1-4, with no clear D. The CDR3 sequence is 14 residues long. Germline V gene lookup returns CDR1 MNHEY and CDR2 SMNVEV (reference sequence). The V end was cut by 3 bases, the J end by 8 bases, with 13 bases between. CDR3 loop: CASSLAGRPEKLFF. Here the CDR3 DNA reads TGTGCCAGCAGTTTGGCAGGCCGGCCGGAAAAACTGTTTTTT.

The chain has TRBV19 and TRBJ1-4; D is undetermined. The germline V gene has CDR1 LNHDA and CDR2 SQIVND (reference sequence). The CDR3 has 14 residues. The V end lost 4 bases, the J end lost 7 bases, and 13 bases lay between the germline ends. The CDR3 region is CASSTVQRGEKLFF. DNA for the CDR3: TGTGCCAGTAGTACCGTCCAGAGAGGTGAAAAACTGTTTTTT.

The chain joins TRBV6-5 to TRBJ1-3, with D unresolved. V shed 2 bases and J shed 3 bases, with 8 bases lying between them. Germline V gene sequence: CDR1 MNHEY, CDR2 SVGAGI. This CDR3 spans 14 amino acids. CDR3 in amino acids: CASSYKGSGNTIYF. In DNA, the CDR3 is TGTGCCAGCAGTTACAAAGGGAGTGGAAACACCATATATTTT.

This clone appeared once. The V and J genes are TRBV29-1 and TRBJ1-2, with D maybe TRBD1 (6 bases). The CDR3 has 14 amino acids. Germline V CDR1 and CDR2: SQVTM, ANQGSEA. V gave up 2 bases and J gave up 12 bases, with 22 bases separating them. CDR3 nucleotide sequence: TGCAGCGTTGAACTAACGACAGGACCCCAGATTCACACCTTC. Amino acids: CSVELTTGPQIHTF.

V is TRBV10-3 and J is TRBJ2-7; 7 bases agree with TRBD1. Germline CDR1 and CDR2: ENHRY and SYGVKD. The junction had 4 bases not matched to a gene; V was cut back by 0 bases and J by 2 bases. This CDR3 spans 15 amino acids. In nucleotides, the CDR3 is TGTGCCATCAGTGAGTCAGGGACAGCAACCTACGAGCAGTACTTC. Protein sequence: CAISESGTATYEQYF.

As to this clone: In the same sample, other DNA sequences code for this CDR3. This chain joins TRBV6-1 and TRBJ2-1; 12 bases are shared with TRBD1. V lost 1 base and J lost 6; bases outside the gene matches: 10. Germline values: CDR1 MNHNS, CDR2 SASEGT. This CDR3 has 18 residues. CDR3 amino acids: CASSEVTSWGQGANEQFF. The CDR3 DNA sequence: TGTGCCAGCAGTGAAGTAACGTCGTGGGGACAGGGGGCCAATGAGCAGTTCTTC.